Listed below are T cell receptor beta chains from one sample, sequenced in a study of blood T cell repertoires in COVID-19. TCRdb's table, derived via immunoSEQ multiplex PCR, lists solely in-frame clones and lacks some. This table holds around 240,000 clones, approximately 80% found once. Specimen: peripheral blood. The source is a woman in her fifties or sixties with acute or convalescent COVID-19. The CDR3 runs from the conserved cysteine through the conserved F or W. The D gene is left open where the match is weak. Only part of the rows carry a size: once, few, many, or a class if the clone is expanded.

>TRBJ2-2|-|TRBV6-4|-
CASSARPGTGELFF
TGTGCCAGCAGTGCCCGCCCGGGTACCGGGGAGCTGTTTTTT
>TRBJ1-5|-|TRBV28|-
CASSRDSYSNQPQHF
TGTGCCAGCAGTAGAGACAGTTATAGCAATCAGCCCCAGCATTTT
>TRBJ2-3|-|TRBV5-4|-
CASSSPFTDTQYF
TGTGCCAGCAGCTCCCCGTTCACAGATACGCAGTATTTT
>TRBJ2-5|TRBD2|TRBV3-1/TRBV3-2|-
CASRREGRETQYF
TGTGCCAGCCGGCGGGAGGGCCGCGAGACCCAGTACTTC
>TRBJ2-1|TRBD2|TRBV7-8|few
CASSGRTSGDNEQFF
TGTGCCAGCAGCGGCCGGACTAGCGGTGACAATGAGCAGTTCTTC
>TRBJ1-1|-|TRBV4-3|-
CASSQVGGKDTEAFF
TGCGCCAGCAGCCAAGTGGGGGGAAAAGACACTGAAGCTTTCTTT
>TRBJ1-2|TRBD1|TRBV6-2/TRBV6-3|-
CASSYPGGGYGYTF
TGTGCCAGCAGTTATCCAGGGGGCGGCTATGGCTACACCTTC
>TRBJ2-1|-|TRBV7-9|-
CASSLDGRGAREQFF
TGTGCCAGCAGCTTAGATGGCAGGGGTGCGAGGGAGCAGTTCTTC
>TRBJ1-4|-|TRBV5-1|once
CASSQTGPAANEKLFF
TGCGCCAGCAGCCAAACAGGTCCGGCGGCTAATGAAAAACTGTTTTTT
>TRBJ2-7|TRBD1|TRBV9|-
CASSLSDRGGYEQYF
TGTGCCAGCAGCCTATCGGACAGGGGAGGCTACGAGCAGTACTTC
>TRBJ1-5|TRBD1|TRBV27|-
CASSYRDRNQPQHF
TGTGCCAGCAGTTATCGGGACAGAAATCAGCCCCAGCATTTT
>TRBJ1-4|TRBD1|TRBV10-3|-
CAISEQTGTNEKLFF
TGTGCCATCAGTGAGCAGACAGGGACGAATGAAAAACTGTTTTTT
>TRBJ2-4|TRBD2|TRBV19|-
CASSMFVGGSGYIQYF
TGTGCCAGTAGTATGTTCGTGGGCGGGAGTGGGTACATTCAGTACTTC
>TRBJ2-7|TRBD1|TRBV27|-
CASSLSDRGPSYEQYF
TGTGCCAGCAGTTTATCTGACAGGGGGCCCTCCTACGAGCAGTACTTC
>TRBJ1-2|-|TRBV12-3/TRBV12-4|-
CASSFDSYYGYTF
TGTGCCAGCAGTTTTGACAGCTACTATGGCTACACCTTC
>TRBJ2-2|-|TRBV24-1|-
CATERGIAGELFF
TGTGCCACCGAGAGAGGTATCGCCGGGGAGCTGTTTTTT
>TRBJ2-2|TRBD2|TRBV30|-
CAWMGTSGYTGELFF
TGTGCCTGGATGGGGACTAGCGGATACACCGGGGAGCTGTTTTTT
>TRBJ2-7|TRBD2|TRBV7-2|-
CASSTRLAGGSSYEQYF
TGTGCCAGCAGCACCCGACTAGCGGGGGGGAGCTCCTACGAGCAGTACTTC
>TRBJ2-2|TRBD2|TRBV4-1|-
CASSQGLAGLTGELFF
TGCGCCAGCAGCCAAGGCCTAGCGGGGCTCACCGGGGAGCTGTTTTTT
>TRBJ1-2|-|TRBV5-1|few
CASSLSGEANYGYTF
TGCGCCAGCAGCTTATCCGGGGAAGCTAACTATGGCTACACCTTC
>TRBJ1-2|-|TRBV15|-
CATSRDFSGWYGYTF
TGTGCCACCAGCAGAGATTTCTCAGGGTGGTATGGCTACACCTTC
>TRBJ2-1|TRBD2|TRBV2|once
CASSPLAGLALNNEQFF
TGTGCCAGCAGTCCCTTAGCGGGGCTAGCGCTGAACAATGAGCAGTTCTTC
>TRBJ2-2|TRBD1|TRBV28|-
CASSIDRGAGELFF
TGTGCCAGCAGTATAGACAGGGGGGCCGGGGAGCTGTTTTTT
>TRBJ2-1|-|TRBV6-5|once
CASSYSTRSSYNEQFF
TGTGCCAGCAGTTACTCAACTAGAAGCTCCTACAATGAGCAGTTCTTC
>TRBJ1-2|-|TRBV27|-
CASLPRPGRYGYTF
TGTGCCAGCTTGCCCCGGCCAGGTCGCTATGGCTACACCTTC
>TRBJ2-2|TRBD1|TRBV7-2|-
CASSLSQGATGELFF
TGTGCCAGCAGCTTATCTCAGGGGGCGACCGGGGAGCTGTTTTTT
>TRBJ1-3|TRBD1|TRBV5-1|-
CASSRETGGSGNTIYF
TGCGCCAGCAGCCGGGAGACAGGGGGGTCTGGAAACACCATATATTTT
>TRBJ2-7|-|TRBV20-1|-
CSASLGTGAYEQYF
TGCAGTGCTAGTCTCGGGACTGGAGCCTACGAGCAGTACTTC
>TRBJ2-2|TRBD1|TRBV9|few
CASSARGQGATSTGELFF
TGTGCCAGCAGCGCCCGGGGACAGGGGGCGACTTCCACCGGGGAGCTGTTTTTT